This TCR beta chain came from a study of cytomegalovirus exposure and HLA in healthy donors. Whole-study context: The study's early data release held about 80 million unique TCRs from HLA-typed donors. Study conclusions and caveats: Analyzed later, association rates of TCRs varied across HLA loci, with DRB1 most and HLA-C fewest. The study labeled around 160 TCR beta chains cytomegalovirus-associated.

CDR3 length: 15 residues. With V trimmed by 5 bases and J by 2 bases, 2 bases remained unmatched. The germline V gene has CDR1 SGHVS and CDR2 FNYEAQ. This clone was detected a few times. Its antigen is unknown. The PCR used 60 Vbeta and 13 Jbeta primers. Authors' methods: About 11 million of about 80 million unique TCR beta chains were shared, per a later count. Only in-frame clones appear in the TCRdb table, and some are missing; sequencing was by immunoSEQ multiplex PCR. The DNA gave D and trimming, while V, J and clone size come from that table. The table has 55,000 to 80,000 clones, around 63% seen once.

This chain uses TRBV7-6 with TRBJ2-6; TRBD1 agrees at 8 bases. Input material: PBMCs. The sequence was collected from a woman aged 30 to 39 in good health and CMV-seronegative. CDR3 in DNA: TGTGCCAGCAGCCCACAGGGGGCTGGGGCCAACGTCCTGACTTTC. This gives the protein CASSPQGAGANVLTF. Complete variable domain (other parts from reference TRBV7-6 and TRBJ2-6): GAGVSQSPRYKVTKRGQDVALRCDPISGHVSLYWYRQALGQGPEFLTYFNYEAQQDKSGLPNDRFSAERPEGSISTLTIQRTEQRDSAMYRCASSPQGAGANVLTFGAGSRLTVL.